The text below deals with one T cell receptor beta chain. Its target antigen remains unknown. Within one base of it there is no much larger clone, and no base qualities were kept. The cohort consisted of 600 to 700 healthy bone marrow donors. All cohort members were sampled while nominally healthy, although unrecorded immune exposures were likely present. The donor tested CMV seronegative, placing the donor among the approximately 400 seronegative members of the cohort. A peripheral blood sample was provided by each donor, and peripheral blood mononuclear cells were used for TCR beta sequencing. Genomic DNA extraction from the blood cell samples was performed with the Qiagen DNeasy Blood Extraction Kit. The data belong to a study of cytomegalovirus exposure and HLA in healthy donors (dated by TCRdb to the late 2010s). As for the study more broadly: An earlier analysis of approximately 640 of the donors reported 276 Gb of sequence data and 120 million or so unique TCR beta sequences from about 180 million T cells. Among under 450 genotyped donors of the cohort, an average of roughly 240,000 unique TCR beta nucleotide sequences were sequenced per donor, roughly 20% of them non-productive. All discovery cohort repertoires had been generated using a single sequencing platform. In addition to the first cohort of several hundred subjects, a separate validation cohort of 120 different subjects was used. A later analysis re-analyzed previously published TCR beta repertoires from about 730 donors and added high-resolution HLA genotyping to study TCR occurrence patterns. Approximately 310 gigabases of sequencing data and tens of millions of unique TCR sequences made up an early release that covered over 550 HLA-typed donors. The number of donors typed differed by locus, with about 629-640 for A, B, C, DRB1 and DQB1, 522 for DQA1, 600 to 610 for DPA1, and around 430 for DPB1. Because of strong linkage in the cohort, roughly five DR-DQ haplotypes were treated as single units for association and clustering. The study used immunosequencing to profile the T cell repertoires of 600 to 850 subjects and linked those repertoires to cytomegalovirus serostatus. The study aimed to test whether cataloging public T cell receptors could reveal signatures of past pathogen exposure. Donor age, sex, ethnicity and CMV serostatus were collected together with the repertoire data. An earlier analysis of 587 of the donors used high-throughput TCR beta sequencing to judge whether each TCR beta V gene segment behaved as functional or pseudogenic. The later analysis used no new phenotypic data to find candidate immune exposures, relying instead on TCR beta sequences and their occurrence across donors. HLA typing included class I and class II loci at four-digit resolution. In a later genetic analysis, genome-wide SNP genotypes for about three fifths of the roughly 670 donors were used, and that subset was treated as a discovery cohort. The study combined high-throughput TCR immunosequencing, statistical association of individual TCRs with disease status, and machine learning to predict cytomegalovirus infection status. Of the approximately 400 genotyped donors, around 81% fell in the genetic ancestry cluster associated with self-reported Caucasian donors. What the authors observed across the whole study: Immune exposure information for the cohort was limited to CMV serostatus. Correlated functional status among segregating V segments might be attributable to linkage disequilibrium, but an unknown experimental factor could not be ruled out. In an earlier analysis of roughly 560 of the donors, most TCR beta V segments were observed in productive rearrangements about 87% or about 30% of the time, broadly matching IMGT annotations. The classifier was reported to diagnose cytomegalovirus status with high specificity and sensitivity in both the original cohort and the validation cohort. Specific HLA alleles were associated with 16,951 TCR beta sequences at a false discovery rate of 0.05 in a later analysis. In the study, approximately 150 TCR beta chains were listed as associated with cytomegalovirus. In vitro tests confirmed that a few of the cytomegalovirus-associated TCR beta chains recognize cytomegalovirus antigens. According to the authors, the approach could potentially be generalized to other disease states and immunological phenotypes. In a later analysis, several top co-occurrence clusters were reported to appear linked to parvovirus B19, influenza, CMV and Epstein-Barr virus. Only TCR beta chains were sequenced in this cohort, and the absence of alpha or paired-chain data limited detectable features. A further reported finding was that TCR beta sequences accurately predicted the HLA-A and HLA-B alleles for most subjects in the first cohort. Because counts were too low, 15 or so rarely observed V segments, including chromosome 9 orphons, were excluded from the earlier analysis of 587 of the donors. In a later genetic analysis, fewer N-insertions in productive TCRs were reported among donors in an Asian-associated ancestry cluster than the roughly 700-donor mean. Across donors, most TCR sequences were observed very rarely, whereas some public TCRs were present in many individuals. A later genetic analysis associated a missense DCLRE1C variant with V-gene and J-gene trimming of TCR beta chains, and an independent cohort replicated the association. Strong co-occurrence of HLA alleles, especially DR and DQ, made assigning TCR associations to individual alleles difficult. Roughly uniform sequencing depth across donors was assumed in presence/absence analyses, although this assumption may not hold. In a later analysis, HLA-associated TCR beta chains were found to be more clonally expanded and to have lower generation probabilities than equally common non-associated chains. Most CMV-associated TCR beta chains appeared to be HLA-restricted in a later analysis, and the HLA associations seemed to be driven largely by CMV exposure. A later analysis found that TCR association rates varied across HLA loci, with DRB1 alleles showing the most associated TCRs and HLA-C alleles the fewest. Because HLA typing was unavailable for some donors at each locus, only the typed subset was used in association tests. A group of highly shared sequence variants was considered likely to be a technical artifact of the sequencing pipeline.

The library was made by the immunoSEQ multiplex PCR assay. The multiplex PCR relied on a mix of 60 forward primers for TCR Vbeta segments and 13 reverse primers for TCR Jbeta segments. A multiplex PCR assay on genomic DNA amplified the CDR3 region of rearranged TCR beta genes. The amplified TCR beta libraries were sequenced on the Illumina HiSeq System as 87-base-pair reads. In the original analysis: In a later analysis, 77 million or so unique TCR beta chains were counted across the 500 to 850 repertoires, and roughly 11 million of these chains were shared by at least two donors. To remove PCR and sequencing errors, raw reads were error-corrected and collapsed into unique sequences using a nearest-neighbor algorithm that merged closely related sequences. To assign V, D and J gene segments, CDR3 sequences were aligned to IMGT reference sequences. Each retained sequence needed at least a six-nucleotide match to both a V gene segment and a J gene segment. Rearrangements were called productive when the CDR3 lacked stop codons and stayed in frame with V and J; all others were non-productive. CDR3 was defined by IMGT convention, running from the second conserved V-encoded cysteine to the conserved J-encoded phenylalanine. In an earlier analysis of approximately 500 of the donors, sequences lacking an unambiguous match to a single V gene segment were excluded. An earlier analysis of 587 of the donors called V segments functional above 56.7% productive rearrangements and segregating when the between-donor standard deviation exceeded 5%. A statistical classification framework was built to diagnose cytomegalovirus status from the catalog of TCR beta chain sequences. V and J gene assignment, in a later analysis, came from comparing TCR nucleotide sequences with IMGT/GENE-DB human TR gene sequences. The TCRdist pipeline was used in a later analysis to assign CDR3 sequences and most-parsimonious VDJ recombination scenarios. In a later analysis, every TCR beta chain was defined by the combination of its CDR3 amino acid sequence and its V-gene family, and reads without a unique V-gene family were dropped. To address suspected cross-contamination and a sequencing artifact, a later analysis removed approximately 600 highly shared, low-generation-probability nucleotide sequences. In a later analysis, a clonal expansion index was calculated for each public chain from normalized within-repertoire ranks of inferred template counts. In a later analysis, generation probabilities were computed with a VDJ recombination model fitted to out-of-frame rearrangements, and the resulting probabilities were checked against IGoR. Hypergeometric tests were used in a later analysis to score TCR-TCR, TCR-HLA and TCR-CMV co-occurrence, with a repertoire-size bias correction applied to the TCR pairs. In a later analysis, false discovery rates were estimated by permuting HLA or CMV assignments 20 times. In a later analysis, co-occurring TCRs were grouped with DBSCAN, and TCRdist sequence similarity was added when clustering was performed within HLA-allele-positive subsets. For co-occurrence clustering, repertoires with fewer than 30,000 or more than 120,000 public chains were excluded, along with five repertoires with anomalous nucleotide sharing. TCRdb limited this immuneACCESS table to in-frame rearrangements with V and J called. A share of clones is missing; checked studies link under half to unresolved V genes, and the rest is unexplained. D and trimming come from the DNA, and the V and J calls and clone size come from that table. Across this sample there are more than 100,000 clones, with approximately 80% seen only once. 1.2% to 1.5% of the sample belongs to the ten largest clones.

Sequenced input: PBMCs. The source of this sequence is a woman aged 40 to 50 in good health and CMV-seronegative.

The CDR3 loop reads CASSSGQASQPQHF. The bases are TGTGCCAGCAGCTCAGGACAAGCGAGTCAGCCCCAGCATTTT. The rearranged segments are TRBV5-6 and TRBJ1-5; TRBD1 might be the D gene, on 5 matching bases. The germline V gene specifies SGHDT as CDR1 and YYEEEE as CDR2. V lost 3 bases and J lost 6 bases; the stretch between them is 13 bases long. The CDR3 runs 14 amino acids, cysteine and phenylalanine included. Kept here is only the CDR3 DNA, which spans 42 bases and is read in frame from base 1. Joined to the reference TRBV5-6 and TRBJ1-5 proteins, this CDR3 gives the full variable domain: DAGVTQSPTHLIKTRGQQVTLRCSPKSGHDTVSWYQQALGQGPQFIFQYYEEEERQRGNFPDRFSGHQFPNYSSELNVNALLLGDSALYLCASSSGQASQPQHFGDGTRLSIL.